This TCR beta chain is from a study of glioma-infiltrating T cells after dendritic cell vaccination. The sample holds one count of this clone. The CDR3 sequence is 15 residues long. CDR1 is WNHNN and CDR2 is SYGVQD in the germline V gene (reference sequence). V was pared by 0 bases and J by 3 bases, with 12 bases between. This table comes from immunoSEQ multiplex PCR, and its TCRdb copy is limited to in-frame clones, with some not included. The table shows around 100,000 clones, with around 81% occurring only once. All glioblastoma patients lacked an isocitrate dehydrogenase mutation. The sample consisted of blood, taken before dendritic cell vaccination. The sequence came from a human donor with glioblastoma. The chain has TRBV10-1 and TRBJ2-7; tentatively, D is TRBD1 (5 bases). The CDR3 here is CASSESGQGNYEQYF. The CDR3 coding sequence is TGCGCCAGCAGTGAGTCGGGGCAAGGAAACTACGAGCAGTACTTC.